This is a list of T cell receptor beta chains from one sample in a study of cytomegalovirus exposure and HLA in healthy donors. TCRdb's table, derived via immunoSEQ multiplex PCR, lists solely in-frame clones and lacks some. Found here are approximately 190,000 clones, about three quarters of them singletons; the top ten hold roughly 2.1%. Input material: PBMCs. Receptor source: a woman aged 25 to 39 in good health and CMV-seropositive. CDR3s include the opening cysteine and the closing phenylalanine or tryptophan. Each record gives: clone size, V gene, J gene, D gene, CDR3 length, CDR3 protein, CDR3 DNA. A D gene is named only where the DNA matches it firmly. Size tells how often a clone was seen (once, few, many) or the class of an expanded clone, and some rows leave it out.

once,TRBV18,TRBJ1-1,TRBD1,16,CASSPQLLTGDTEAFF,TGTGCCAGCTCACCCCAACTGCTGACAGGGGACACTGAAGCTTTCTTT
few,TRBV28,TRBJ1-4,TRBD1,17,CASSQIRDRGPRGELFF,TGTGCCAGCAGTCAAATCCGGGACAGGGGGCCAAGGGGAGAACTGTTTTTT
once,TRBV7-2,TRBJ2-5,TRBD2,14,CASSRRLAVQTQYF,TGTGCCAGCAGCCGAAGACTAGCGGTGCAAACCCAGTACTTC
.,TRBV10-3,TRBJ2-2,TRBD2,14,CAITGRADTGELFF,TGTGCCATCACCGGGAGGGCGGACACCGGGGAGCTGTTTTTT
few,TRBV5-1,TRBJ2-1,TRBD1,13,CASSSRQGNEQFF,TGCGCCAGCAGCTCTCGACAGGGGAATGAGCAGTTCTTC
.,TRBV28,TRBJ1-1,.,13,CASRTQWNTEAFF,TGTGCCAGCCGGACTCAGTGGAACACTGAAGCTTTCTTT
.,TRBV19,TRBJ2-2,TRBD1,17,CASSHLPGQGNTGELFF,TGTGCCAGTAGCCATTTACCGGGACAGGGAAACACCGGGGAGCTGTTTTTT
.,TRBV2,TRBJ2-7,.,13,CASSERRTYEQYF,TGTGCCAGCAGTGAGAGGAGAACCTACGAGCAGTACTTC
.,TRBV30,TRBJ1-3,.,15,CAWSDGGYSGNTIYF,TGTGCCTGGAGCGATGGGGGGTACTCTGGAAACACCATATATTTT
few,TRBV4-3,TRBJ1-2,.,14,CASSQTGGLYGYTF,TGCGCCAGCAGCCAGACCGGGGGTCTTTATGGCTACACCTTC
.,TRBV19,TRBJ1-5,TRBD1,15,CASRPTGVSNQPQHF,TGTGCCAGTAGACCGACAGGGGTAAGCAATCAGCCCCAGCATTTT
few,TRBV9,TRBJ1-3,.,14,CASSPVTSGNTIYF,TGTGCCAGCAGCCCAGTTACCTCTGGAAACACCATATATTTT
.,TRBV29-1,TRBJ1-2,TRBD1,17,CSVEGNLDRGTNYGYTF,TGCAGCGTTGAAGGAAATTTGGACAGGGGGACGAACTATGGCTACACCTTC
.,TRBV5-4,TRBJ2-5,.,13,CASSIPTQETQYF,TGTGCCAGCAGCATACCCACTCAAGAGACCCAGTACTTC
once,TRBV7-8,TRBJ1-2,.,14,CASSLAWGDYGYTF,TGTGCCAGCAGCTTAGCGTGGGGGGACTATGGCTACACCTTC
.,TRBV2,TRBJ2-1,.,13,CASSDWEFNEQFF,TGTGCCAGCAGTGACTGGGAGTTCAATGAGCAGTTCTTC
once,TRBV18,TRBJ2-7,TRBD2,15,CASSPELAGYHEQYF,TGTGCCAGCTCACCTGAACTAGCGGGCTACCACGAGCAGTACTTC
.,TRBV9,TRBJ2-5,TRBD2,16,CASSVGSGGVQETQYF,TGTGCCAGCAGCGTAGGAAGCGGGGGAGTCCAAGAGACCCAGTACTTC
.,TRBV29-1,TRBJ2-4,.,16,CSVEILQGPGKNIQYF,TGCAGCGTTGAGATCCTACAGGGCCCGGGCAAAAACATTCAGTACTTC
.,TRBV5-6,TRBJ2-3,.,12,CASSLLRDTQYF,TGTGCCAGCAGCTTGCTACGGGATACGCAGTATTTT
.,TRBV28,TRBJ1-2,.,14,CASRFRQVDYGYTF,TGTGCCAGCAGGTTTCGACAGGTCGACTATGGCTACACCTTC
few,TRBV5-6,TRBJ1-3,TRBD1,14,CASSRTGWENTIYF,TGTGCCAGCAGCCGGACAGGGTGGGAAAACACCATATATTTT
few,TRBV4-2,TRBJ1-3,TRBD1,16,CASSQGNRGNGNTIYF,TGTGCCAGCAGCCAAGGGAACAGGGGGAATGGAAACACCATATATTTT
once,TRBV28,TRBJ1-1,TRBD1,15,CASSPARMTGDGAFF,TGTGCCAGCAGTCCCGCAAGGATGACAGGGGACGGGGCTTTCTTT
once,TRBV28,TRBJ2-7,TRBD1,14,CASSFRTGTYEQYF,TGTGCCAGCAGTTTTCGGACAGGGACCTACGAGCAGTACTTC
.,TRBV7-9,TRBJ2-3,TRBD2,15,CASSHSGSITDTQYF,TGTGCCAGCAGTCATAGCGGGAGCATTACAGATACGCAGTATTTT
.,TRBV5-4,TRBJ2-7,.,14,CASSLGAGSYEQYF,TGTGCCAGCAGCTTGGGGGCCGGCTCCTACGAGCAGTACTTC
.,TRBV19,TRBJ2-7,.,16,CASSIRSGGLGNEQYF,TGTGCCAGTAGTATCAGGTCTGGGGGCTTGGGCAACGAGCAGTACTTC
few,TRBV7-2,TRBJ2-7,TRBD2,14,CASSSRDGGYEQYF,TGTGCCAGCAGCAGCCGGGACGGGGGGTACGAGCAGTACTTC
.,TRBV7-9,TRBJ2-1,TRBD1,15,CASAERDRGNNEQFF,TGTGCCAGCGCTGAGCGGGACAGGGGGAACAATGAGCAGTTCTTC
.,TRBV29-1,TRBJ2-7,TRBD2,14,CSVAGLAGLDEQYF,TGCAGCGTTGCTGGGTTAGCGGGACTCGACGAGCAGTACTTC
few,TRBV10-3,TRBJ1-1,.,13,CAISTGKGSEAFF,TGTGCCATCAGTACAGGGAAGGGGTCTGAAGCTTTCTTT
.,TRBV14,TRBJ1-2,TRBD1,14,CASSQADRVYGYTF,TGTGCCAGCAGCCAAGCGGACAGGGTCTATGGCTACACCTTC
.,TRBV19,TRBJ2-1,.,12,CASSSIYNEQFF,TGTGCCAGTAGTTCTATCTACAATGAGCAGTTCTTC
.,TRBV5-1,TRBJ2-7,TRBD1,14,CASSHQTGGHEQYF,TGCGCCAGCAGCCATCAGACAGGGGGCCACGAGCAGTACTTC
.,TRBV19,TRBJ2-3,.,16,CASSIDPRTSTDTQYF,TGTGCCAGTAGTATAGATCCCAGGACTAGCACAGATACGCAGTATTTT
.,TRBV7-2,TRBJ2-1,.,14,CASSPLGTANEQFF,TGTGCCAGCAGCCCACTAGGAACTGCCAATGAGCAGTTCTTC
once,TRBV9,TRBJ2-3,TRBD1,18,CASSVSGGTGFSTDTQYF,TGTGCCAGCAGCGTAAGCGGCGGGACAGGGTTTAGCACAGATACGCAGTATTTT
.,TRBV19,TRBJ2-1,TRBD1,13,CASSPEKDRDYLF,TGTGCCAGTAGTCCTGAAAAAGACAGGGATTACCTCTTC
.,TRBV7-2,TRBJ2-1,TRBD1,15,CASSLGGGTYNEQFF,TGTGCCAGCAGCCTAGGGGGCGGAACCTACAATGAGCAGTTCTTC
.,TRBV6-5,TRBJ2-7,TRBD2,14,CASSLSTSPYEQYF,TGTGCCAGCAGCCTATCGACTAGCCCCTACGAGCAGTACTTC
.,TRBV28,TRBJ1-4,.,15,CASSPRGGSNEKLFF,TGTGCCAGCAGTCCCCGCGGAGGGTCTAATGAAAAACTGTTTTTT
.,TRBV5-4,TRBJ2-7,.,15,CASSFFDPHTEEQYF,TGTGCCAGCAGCTTCTTCGATCCACACACAGAGGAGCAGTACTTC
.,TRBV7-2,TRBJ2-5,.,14,CASSSTGEQETQYF,TGTGCCAGCAGTTCGACAGGAGAACAAGAGACCCAGTACTTC
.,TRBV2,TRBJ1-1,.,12,CASSEAGGEAFF,TGTGCCAGCAGTGAAGCGGGGGGTGAAGCTTTCTTT
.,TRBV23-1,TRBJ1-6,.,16,CASSRGTRATNSPLHF,TGCGCCAGCAGTCGAGGGACACGTGCTACGAATTCACCCCTCCACTTT
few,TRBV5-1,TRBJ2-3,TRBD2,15,CASSPVAGAGDTQYF,TGCGCCAGCAGCCCGGTAGCGGGGGCAGGGGATACGCAGTATTTT
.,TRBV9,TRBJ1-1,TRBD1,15,CASSAGQGGNTEAFF,TGTGCCAGCAGCGCCGGACAGGGGGGCAACACTGAAGCTTTCTTT
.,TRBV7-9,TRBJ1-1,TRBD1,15,CASSPLRTGVTEAFF,TGTGCCAGCAGCCCATTGAGGACAGGGGTCACTGAAGCTTTCTTT
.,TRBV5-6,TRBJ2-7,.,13,CASRSRGAYEQYF,TGTGCCAGCAGGTCAAGGGGCGCGTACGAGCAGTACTTC
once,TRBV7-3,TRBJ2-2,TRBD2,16,CASSVRLAENTGELFF,TGTGCCAGCAGCGTGAGACTAGCGGAGAACACCGGGGAGCTGTTTTTT
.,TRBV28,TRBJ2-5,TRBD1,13,CASVQGGQETQYF,TGTGCCAGCGTACAGGGGGGACAAGAGACCCAGTACTTC
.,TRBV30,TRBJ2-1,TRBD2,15,CAWDSGGPAYNEQFF,TGTGCCTGGGACTCGGGGGGGCCGGCCTACAATGAGCAGTTCTTC
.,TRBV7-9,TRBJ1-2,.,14,CASSLDSSGYGYTF,TGTGCCAGCAGCTTAGATTCCTCCGGGTACGGCTACACCTTC
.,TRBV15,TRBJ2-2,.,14,CATSLEAGNGELFF,TGTGCCACCAGCCTCGAAGCGGGTAACGGGGAGCTGTTTTTT
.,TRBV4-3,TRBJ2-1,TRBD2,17,CASSPGPGLANYNEQFF,TGCGCCAGCAGCCCAGGGCCGGGACTAGCGAACTACAATGAGCAGTTCTTC
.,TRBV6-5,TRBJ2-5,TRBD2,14,CASSYSGGTETQYF,TGTGCCAGCAGTTACAGCGGGGGGACCGAGACCCAGTACTTC
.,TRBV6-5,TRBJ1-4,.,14,CASSLMAAGEKLFF,TGTGCCAGCAGCCTCATGGCCGCGGGGGAAAAACTGTTTTTT
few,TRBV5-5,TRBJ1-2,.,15,CASSPRLQSLYGYTF,TGTGCCAGCAGCCCCCGCTTACAGAGCCTCTATGGCTACACCTTC